This TCR beta chain was obtained from a study of blood T cell repertoires in COVID-19. The length of the CDR3 is 13 residues. CDR1 MDHEN and CDR2 SYDVKM come from the germline V gene. Trimming cost V 6 bases and J 5 bases; bases outside gene matches: 6. As handled by the study authors: From reference gene primer amplification, estimates of nucleated cell counts were derived. The method was immunoSEQ multiplex PCR; TCRdb's version includes in-frame clones alone and lacks a portion of them. V and J calls and clone size follow that table, whereas D and trimming were derived from the DNA. The sample has 23,000 or so clones, 89% seen once; the top ten hold approximately 9.8%.

This receptor was obtained from a man between 65 and 85 years old with acute or convalescent COVID-19. Sequencing input: peripheral blood. V gene TRBV28 combines with J gene TRBJ1-2; 7 bases align to TRBD1. The DNA for the CDR3 is TGTGCCAGCAGCCGGGACAGTAGGTATGGCTACACCTTC. It encodes CASSRDSRYGYTF.